This is a list of T cell receptor beta chains from one sample in a study of PD-1 blockade in classical Hodgkin lymphoma. The protocol was immunoSEQ multiplex PCR, while the TCRdb copy is restricted to in-frame clones and leaves out a portion. The sample yields about 100,000 clones, 85% to 90% seen once. Sequenced here: peripheral blood mononuclear cells (PBMCs), sampled before the second cycle of nivolumab. The receptors here all came from a human donor with classical Hodgkin lymphoma. CDR3s include the opening cysteine and the closing phenylalanine or tryptophan. The D gene is left open where the match is weak. Clone size is not always given. Where it is, it says once, few, many or a class for expanded clones.

>-|TRBV18|TRBJ1-4|TRBD1
CASSPRDRVPFFPNEKLFF
TGTGCCAGCTCACCACGGGACAGGGTCCCATTTTTCCCTAATGAAAAACTGTTTTTT
>-|TRBV6-1|TRBJ2-7|TRBD2
CASSEGTSNEQYF
TGTGCCAGCAGTGAAGGGACTAGCAACGAGCAGTACTTC
>-|TRBV6-5|TRBJ1-1|-
CASTGLMEAFF
TGTGCCAGCACAGGGCTCATGGAAGCTTTCTTT
>-|TRBV10-3|TRBJ2-3|-
CAINRDISTDTQYF
TGTGCCATTAACCGGGACATCAGCACAGATACGCAGTATTTT
>once|TRBV9|TRBJ2-3|-
CASSSRQAQDTQYF
TGTGCCAGCAGCTCCCGACAGGCCCAAGATACGCAGTATTTT
>-|TRBV30|TRBJ2-1|-
CAWSPRLNEQFF
TGTGCCTGGAGTCCGCGACTCAATGAGCAGTTCTTC
>-|TRBV6-6|TRBJ1-2|-
CASSYSRVGEGYTF
TGTGCCAGCAGTTACTCCCGCGTCGGAGAAGGCTACACCTTC
>-|TRBV7-3|TRBJ2-3|-
CASSLPPGGTDTQYF
TGTGCCAGCAGCTTACCCCCTGGGGGGACAGATACGCAGTATTTT
>-|TRBV25-1|TRBJ1-1|-
CASSEEWGPEAFF
TGTGCCAGCAGTGAAGAGTGGGGTCCTGAAGCTTTCTTT
>-|TRBV6-6|TRBJ2-7|-
CASSLGRPTVEQYF
TGTGCCAGCAGCCTCGGCAGACCTACGGTGGAGCAGTACTTC
>-|TRBV11-3|TRBJ1-1|-
CASSWGMNTEAFF
TGTGCCAGCAGCTGGGGTATGAACACTGAAGCTTTCTTT
>-|TRBV7-6|TRBJ1-1|-
CASSLGGYDSLNTEAFF
TGTGCCAGCAGCTTAGGCGGATATGACAGCTTGAACACTGAAGCTTTCTTT
>-|TRBV7-2|TRBJ2-3|TRBD2
CASRLAGGRNTDTQYF
TGTGCCAGCAGGCTAGCGGGGGGGCGAAACACAGATACGCAGTATTTT
>once|TRBV27|TRBJ1-2|TRBD1
CASSLGQGYGYTF
TGTGCCAGCAGCTTGGGACAGGGGTATGGCTACACCTTC
>few|TRBV10-1|TRBJ2-7|TRBD2
CASSEQRGGYEQYF
TGCGCCAGCAGTGAACAGCGGGGAGGCTACGAGCAGTACTTC
>-|TRBV9|TRBJ1-3|-
CASSPESAGNTIYF
TGTGCCAGCAGCCCCGAGAGTGCTGGAAACACCATATATTTT
>-|TRBV28|TRBJ1-5|-
CASSFLSFGYSNQPQHF
TGTGCCAGCAGTTTCCTCTCGTTTGGCTATAGCAATCAGCCCCAGCATTTT
>-|TRBV2|TRBJ1-2|-
CASSEGKGVNYGYTF
TGTGCCAGCAGTGAAGGTAAAGGCGTCAACTATGGCTACACCTTC
>-|TRBV6-1|TRBJ1-1|-
CASSEALLGTPNTEAFF
TGTGCCAGCAGTGAAGCGCTTCTCGGGACACCGAACACTGAAGCTTTCTTT
>-|TRBV4-2|TRBJ2-7|TRBD2
CASSQGLAGGYEQYF
TGTGCCAGCAGCCAAGGACTAGCGGGGGGTTACGAGCAGTACTTC
>once|TRBV27|TRBJ1-1|-
CASSPGVINTEAFF
TGTGCCAGCAGTCCCGGGGTAATAAACACTGAAGCTTTCTTT
>-|TRBV4-1|TRBJ1-1|-
CASSKGGNEAFF
TGCGCCAGCAGTAAGGGGGGTAATGAAGCTTTCTTT
>-|TRBV9|TRBJ1-1|-
CASGGLQPNTEAFF
TGTGCCAGCGGAGGATTACAGCCGAACACTGAAGCTTTCTTT
>few|TRBV2|TRBJ2-2|TRBD1
CASSLHRDRFIESGGELFF
TGTGCCAGCAGCCTACACCGGGACAGGTTCATTGAAAGTGGCGGGGAGCTGTTTTTT
>-|TRBV9|TRBJ2-1|-
CASSVGGDAYNEQFF
TGTGCCAGCAGCGTGGGTGGGGACGCCTACAATGAGCAGTTCTTC
>once|TRBV28|TRBJ2-7|-
CASSLIVGQVKQYF
TGTGCCAGCAGTTTAATTGTTGGCCAGGTAAAGCAGTACTTC